Listed below are T cell receptor beta chains from one sample, sequenced in a study of vaccination effects on CD4 cells after COVID-19. These receptors lack a known antigen. The data were produced by immunoSEQ multiplex PCR, yet TCRdb's version contains in-frame clones alone and is incomplete. The sample has about 14,000 clones, 76% seen once. This material consisted of CD4+ T cells from PBMCs cultured with HCoV-229E spike peptides, taken before COVID-19 vaccination. Source of these receptors: a human donor who received a COVID-19 vaccine. Each CDR3 is given with its conserved first and last residue. The order of the fields is D gene, clone size, V gene, J gene, CDR3 protein, CDR3 DNA. The D gene is left open where the match is weak. Clone size is given for some rows only: seen once, a few or many times, or a class if the clone is expanded.

.	.	TRBV3-1/TRBV3-2	TRBJ2-7	CASSQEGFPYEQYF	TGTGCCAGCAGCCAAGAGGGTTTTCCCTACGAGCAGTACTTC
.	few	TRBV24-1	TRBJ1-2	CATSATAGYGYTF	TGTGCCACCAGTGCCACGGCAGGCTATGGCTACACCTTC
TRBD1	.	TRBV6-5	TRBJ1-1	CASSKRTGVNTEAFF	TGTGCCAGCAGTAAACGGACAGGGGTGAACACTGAAGCTTTCTTT
.	.	TRBV9	TRBJ2-1	CASSENTGRGRQFF	TGTGCCAGCAGCGAAAACACGGGACGGGGTAGGCAGTTCTTC
.	.	TRBV10-3	TRBJ2-7	CAISESPAVQYF	TGTGCCATCAGTGAGTCCCCGGCCGTGCAGTACTTC
TRBD2	.	TRBV6-2/TRBV6-3	TRBJ2-7	CASSYPGLTSGEQYF	TGTGCCAGCAGTTACCCGGGACTAACAAGCGGCGAGCAGTACTTC
TRBD1	.	TRBV6-6	TRBJ2-3	CASSDTGDSDTQYF	TGTGCCAGCAGTGACACAGGGGATTCAGATACGCAGTATTTT
.	.	TRBV27	TRBJ1-2	CASSLVWAPTNYGYTF	TGTGCCAGCAGTTTAGTCTGGGCCCCAACTAACTATGGCTACACCTTC
.	.	TRBV15	TRBJ1-1	CATSAQPTTGIFTEAFF	TGTGCCACCAGCGCACAGCCCACCACAGGGATATTTACTGAAGCTTTCTTT
TRBD1	.	TRBV19	TRBJ2-7	CASSPDRGEGAEQYF	TGTGCCAGTAGCCCCGACAGGGGAGAAGGAGCCGAGCAGTACTTC
TRBD2	.	TRBV2	TRBJ2-7	CAGREAREQYF	TGTGCCGGACGGGAGGCCCGGGAGCAGTACTTC
.	.	TRBV6-4	TRBJ1-2	CASSPGTTNYGYTF	TGTGCCAGCAGTCCTGGGACAACTAACTATGGCTACACCTTC
.	.	TRBV6-2/TRBV6-3	TRBJ2-2	CASSYSRPQYTGELFF	TGTGCCAGCAGTTATTCTAGGCCACAGTACACCGGGGAGCTGTTTTTT
.	.	TRBV7-9	TRBJ2-3	CASSSIIGVRTDTQYF	TGTGCCAGCAGCTCAATTATCGGGGTTCGCACAGATACGCAGTATTTT
.	.	TRBV9	TRBJ1-2	CASSVGQYYGYTF	TGTGCCAGCAGCGTAGGACAGTACTATGGCTACACCTTC
.	once	TRBV7-2	TRBJ2-3	CASSSQGSDTQYF	TGTGCCAGCAGCTCCCAGGGTTCAGATACGCAGTATTTT
TRBD1	.	TRBV5-4	TRBJ1-2	CASSPHPTGTTGGYTF	TGTGCCAGCAGCCCCCACCCGACAGGGACGACTGGGGGCTACACCTTC
.	.	TRBV6-5	TRBJ2-2	CASSYKGFPTGELFF	TGTGCCAGCAGTTACAAAGGCTTTCCCACCGGGGAGCTGTTTTTT
.	.	TRBV30	TRBJ2-2	CAWRAIRDLAGTGELFF	TGTGCCTGGAGGGCTATCCGAGACCTCGCGGGCACCGGGGAGCTGTTTTTT
.	.	TRBV6-6	TRBJ1-3	CASGGEGPLNTIYF	TGTGCCAGCGGGGGGGAGGGCCCACTAAACACCATATATTTT
.	once	TRBV5-6	TRBJ1-2	CASSLEGVEGYTF	TGTGCCAGCAGCTTGGAGGGGGTAGAAGGCTACACCTTC
.	.	TRBV7-2	TRBJ2-3	CASSRGLIDADTQYF	TGTGCCAGCAGCCGGGGCCTCATAGACGCAGATACGCAGTATTTT
.	.	TRBV5-4	TRBJ1-2	CASSLTIEGSYGYTF	TGTGCCAGCAGCTTGACTATAGAGGGTTCCTATGGCTACACCTTC
.	few	TRBV6-1	TRBJ1-5	CASSERGRPQHF	TGTGCCAGCAGTGAACGGGGGAGGCCCCAGCATTTT
.	few	TRBV2	TRBJ1-3	CASRGRAVGNTIYF	TGTGCCAGCAGAGGCAGGGCTGTTGGAAACACCATATATTTT
.	few	TRBV5-1	TRBJ1-2	CASSLSWQGRSYGYTF	TGCGCCAGCAGCTTGTCATGGCAGGGAAGGTCCTATGGCTACACCTTC
.	.	TRBV18	TRBJ2-1	CASSPTGTVSSYNEQFF	TGTGCCAGCTCGCCTACCGGGACGGTAAGCTCCTACAATGAGCAGTTCTTC
.	few	TRBV4-2	TRBJ1-1	CASSQDLMLSNTEAFF	TGTGCCAGCAGCCAAGATTTAATGCTTTCGAACACTGAAGCTTTCTTT